The 16 T cell receptor beta chains below were found in one sample sequenced in a study of T-cell memory formation after mild COVID-19. A single record per CDR3 protein comes from TCRdb applying MiXCR to the 5' RACE reads. Seen here are a few hundred thousand distinct CDR3 sequences, 20% to 25% observed once, and the top ten hold roughly 23%. Sequenced sample: PBMCs or a T cell subset sorted from them (not recorded which). The receptors originated from a man between 18 and 35 years old who had mild COVID-19 (a few samples of this study predate the infection). Cell type and time point are not known.

Ten or more counts support this clonotype. The chain is built from TRBV5-1 and TRBJ2-1; 14 positions match TRBD2. Germline-derived CDR1 and CDR2 are SGHRS and YFSETQ. There are 16 residues in the CDR3. J lost 6 bases, V lost 0 bases, and 2 bases had no gene match. CDR3 DNA sequence: TGCGCCAGCAGCTTGGAGGGACTAGCGGGGGTCAATGAGCAGTTCTTC. Translated: CASSLEGLAGVNEQFF.

The chain couples TRBV3-1 to TRBJ2-1, with unresolved D. The germline V gene has CDR1 LGHDT and CDR2 YNNKEL (reference sequence). Trimming cost V 0 bases and J 4 bases, with 10 bases left between them. The CDR3 is made up of 15 amino acids. DNA of the CDR3: TGTGCCAGCAGCCAAGATCGTAACCCTTACAATGAGCAGTTCTTC. Its translation: CASSQDRNPYNEQFF.

The V and J genes are TRBV5-4 and TRBJ1-6; no firm D call. With 0 bases removed from V and 8 bases from J, the gap between germline ends came to 12 bases. Germline CDR1 SGHNT, CDR2 YYREEE (reference sequence). CDR3 length: 15 residues. DNA of the CDR3: TGTGCCAGCAGCTTGGATTTGGGTACTGATTCACCCCTCCACTTT. Translation gives CASSLDLGTDSPLHF.

The chain recombines TRBV28 with TRBJ1-5; no clear D. V was shortened by 5 bases and J by 7 bases, with 9 bases between the two germline ends. Germline V gene lookup returns CDR1 MDHEN and CDR2 SYDVKM. CDR3 size: 12 residues. The DNA for the CDR3 is TGTGCCAGCAGTCAGCAGGTCCAGCCCCAGCATTTT. It codes for CASSQQVQPQHF. Based on the CDR3 plus reference TRBV28 and TRBJ1-5, the full variable domain is DVKVTQSSRYLVKRTGEKVFLECVQDMDHENMFWYRQDPGLGLRLIYFSYDVKMKEKGDIPEGYSVSREKKERFSLILESASTNQTSMYLCASSQQVQPQHFGDGTRLSIL.

This clonotype was observed a handful of times. This chain connects TRBV6-6 to TRBJ2-7; D uncertain. Trimming stripped 5 bases from V and 4 bases from J, with 12 bases between. Germline values: CDR1 MNHNY, CDR2 SVGAGI (reference sequence). The length of the CDR3 is 13 residues. The DNA for the CDR3 is TGTGCCAGCAGTGATCATGCCTTTTACGAGCAGTACGTC. Amino acid sequence: CASSDHAFYEQYV.

V usage is TRBV2 and J usage is TRBJ2-7; D perhaps matches TRBD2 (6 bases). This CDR3 spans 13 amino acids. Germline V lookup: CDR1 SNHLY, CDR2 FYNNEI. Trimming stripped 5 bases from V and 3 bases from J, with 11 bases between. The CDR3 nucleotides read TGTGCCAGCAGTCCGGACTACCACTACGAGCAGTACGTC. It translates to CASSPDYHYEQYV.

This clonotype is a singleton in its sample. The chain has TRBV24-1 and TRBJ2-3; 10 bases fit TRBD2. The V gene end was trimmed by 3 bases and the J gene end by 5 bases; junction bases not matched to a gene: 7. The CDR3 is 16 residues long. The germline gives CDR1 KGHDR, CDR2 SFDVKD. This CDR3 reads CATSDASGGPGDTQYF. CDR3 bases: TGTGCCACCAGTGATGCTAGCGGGGGCCCCGGAGATACGCAGTATTTT.

The chain links TRBV4-3 to TRBJ1-2; the D is unclear. CDR3 length: 14 residues. The ends were cut back, 2 bases at V and 8 bases at J, with 15 bases in the middle. The germline V gene encodes CDR1 LGHNA and CDR2 YSLEER. In DNA, the CDR3 is TGCGCCAGCAGCCAACAGGCTGATACCCAGGGCTACACCTTC. Protein product: CASSQQADTQGYTF.

The chain has TRBV7-6 and TRBJ2-3; 7 bases agree with TRBD1. This CDR3 spans 15 amino acids. Losses at the gene ends were 3 bases for V and 1 base for J; bases not matched to a gene: 4. The germline CDR1 and CDR2 sequences are SGHVS and FNYEAQ. CDR3 sequence: CASSFEGAGTDTQYF. In DNA form, the CDR3 reads TGTGCCAGCAGCTTTGAGGGGGCCGGCACAGATACGCAGTATTTT.

This chain uses TRBV4-3 with TRBJ1-6; D is perhaps TRBD1 (6 bases). Germline V gene lookup returns CDR1 LGHNA and CDR2 YSLEER. Trimming cost V 0 bases and J 13 bases, with 16 bases left between them. The CDR3 loop spans 15 amino acids. CDR3 in amino acids: CASSQEGGGFWPLHF. The CDR3 nucleotides read TGCGCCAGCAGCCAAGAGGGGGGCGGGTTCTGGCCCCTCCACTTT.

This clonotype has a handful of counts. The V gene is TRBV4-1, the J gene TRBJ2-1; tentatively, D is TRBD1 (6 bases). The V gene's germline CDR1 is MGHRA and CDR2 YSYEKL. The CDR3 covers 16 residues. The ends were cut back, 2 bases at V and 4 bases at J, with 15 bases in the middle. The CDR3 nucleotides read TGCGCCAGCAGCCAAAGATCGGACAGCATTTACAATGAGCAGTTCTTC. This gives the protein CASSQRSDSIYNEQFF.

The DNA for the CDR3 is TGTGCCAGCAGTTTACCTGGGACAGGGAGGCGAGATACGCAGTATTTT. Amino acid sequence: CASSLPGTGRRDTQYF. The chain is built from TRBV28 and TRBJ2-3, with 9 nucleotides matching TRBD1. There are 16 residues in the CDR3. After removal of 2 bases from V and 5 bases from J, the junction contained 8 bases not matched to a gene. The germline V gene has CDR1 MDHEN and CDR2 SYDVKM.

Only a few counts were recorded for this clonotype. This chain joins TRBV7-2 and TRBJ2-7; a weak D match, TRBD1 (6 bases). The CDR3 runs 12 residues. The germline V gene encodes CDR1 SGHTA and CDR2 FQGNSA. V lost 5 bases, J lost 5 bases, and 10 bases lay in between. CDR3 nucleotide sequence: TGTGCCAGCAGCCTTGACAGGCACGAGCAGTACTTC. Translating gives CASSLDRHEQYF.

This clonotype was observed a few times. J is TRBJ2-1 and V is TRBV7-9, with TRBD2 matching 12 bases. The CDR3 is 17 amino acids. With V trimmed by 5 bases and J by 8 bases, 13 bases remained unmatched. Germline values: CDR1 SEHNR, CDR2 FQNEAQ (reference sequence). The DNA for the CDR3 is TGTGCCAGCAGCACCCTGACTAGCGGGGGCCGTCCCTATGAGCAGTTCTTC. As protein: CASSTLTSGGRPYEQFF.

This clonotype has a handful of counts. This chain links TRBV5-1 with TRBJ1-1, with D uncertain. The length of the CDR3 is 13 residues. V was shortened by 3 bases and J by 3 bases, with 9 bases between the two germline ends. Per germline, CDR1 SGHRS and CDR2 YFSETQ. The CDR3 region has the DNA TGCGCCAGCAGCTCGGGGTCAGACACTGAAGCTTTCTTT. This gives the protein CASSSGSDTEAFF. Complete variable domain (other parts from reference TRBV5-1 and TRBJ1-1): KAGVTQTPRYLIKTRGQQVTLSCSPISGHRSVSWYQQTPGQGLQFLFEYFSETQRNKGNFPGRFSGRQFSNSRSEMNVSTLELGDSALYLCASSSGSDTEAFFGQGTRLTVV.

The CDR3 loop is CASTLRGQTNQPQHF. DNA for the CDR3: TGTGCCAGCACCCTCAGGGGACAAACCAATCAGCCCCAGCATTTT. The genes are TRBV5-6 and TRBJ1-5, with D tentatively TRBD1 (6 bases). V was trimmed by 6 bases and J by 3 bases, leaving 16 bases between them. Germline V gives CDR1 SGHDT, CDR2 YYEEEE. There are 15 residues in the CDR3.